One and the same sample provided the 10 T cell receptor beta chains below, sequenced in a study of blood T cells in healthy people across ages. The use of a sample-barcoded 5' primer and a J-beta primer mix characterized a second PCR of about 7 to 12 cycles. TCRdb passed the 5' RACE reads through MiXCR, listing each CDR3 protein once. The sample has some 1.7 million distinct CDR3 sequences, roughly 28% seen once; the top ten hold 7.7%. The sequencing sample was made of blood. The receptors originated from a woman aged 30 to 39 in good health.

In this sample, this clonotype turned up a few times. In DNA, the CDR3 is TGCAGTGCTGGCCCAGCGGGACTAGCGGGAGGAAATGAGCAGTTCTTC. It is translated as CSAGPAGLAGGNEQFF. The rearrangement joins TRBV20-1 to TRBJ2-1; 15 bases match TRBD2. With V trimmed by 5 bases and J by 7 bases, 9 bases remained unmatched. Looked up from germline, CDR1 is DFQATT and CDR2 is SNEGSKA (reference sequence). CDR3 size: 16 residues.

The rearrangement links TRBV3-1 to TRBJ2-5; D is uncertain. The V gene lost 0 bases and the J gene lost 5 bases, with 16 bases spanning the gap. The CDR3 is 16 residues long. Germline V gives CDR1 LGHDT, CDR2 YNNKEL (reference sequence). The CDR3 here is CASSQDQGKIPETQYF. For the CDR3, the DNA is TGTGCCAGCAGCCAAGATCAAGGGAAGATACCGGAGACCCAGTACTTC.

In this sample, this clonotype turned up a few times. V is TRBV7-8 and J is TRBJ2-1, with D perhaps matching TRBD1 or TRBD2 (5 bases each). From germline, CDR1 is SGHVS and CDR2 FQNEAQ. V lost 7 bases and J 4 bases, leaving 23 bases between the germline ends. The CDR3 sequence is 17 residues long. The CDR3 DNA reads as TGTGCCAGCAAGAGGTGGGAAATGGGGGACCTTTACAATGAGCAGTTCTTC. Protein product: CASKRWEMGDLYNEQFF.

This clonotype was seen a handful of times. V is TRBV6-1 and J is TRBJ1-1, with TRBD1 matching over 7 bases. This CDR3 is built from 15 residues. Trimming removed 3 bases from V and 1 base from J; junction bases left unmatched: 5. CDR1 and CDR2 (germline): MNHNS, SASEGT. DNA of the CDR3: TGTGCCAGCAGTGATGCGTACAGGGGGAACACTGAAGCTTTCTTT. Translation gives CASSDAYRGNTEAFF.

V is TRBV2 and J is TRBJ2-5, with D perhaps assigned TRBD1 or TRBD2 (5 bases each). The CDR3 has 14 residues. Between the trimmed V and J ends, which lost 2 bases and 5 bases, there was a span of 12 bases. The germline gives CDR1 SNHLY, CDR2 FYNNEI. CDR3 DNA sequence: TGTGCCAGCAGTGAATGGGACCTCGGGGAGACCCAGTACTTC. It translates to CASSEWDLGETQYF.

This clonotype was picked up many times. The chain joins TRBV20-1 to TRBJ2-1; tentative D call: TRBD2 (7 bases). This CDR3 is built from 16 residues. Trimming shortened V by 6 bases and J by 8 bases, and 26 bases separated the two germline ends. Germline assignment: CDR1 DFQATT and CDR2 SNEGSKA (reference sequence). The CDR3 region is CSAPEHGGAWIDEQFF. CDR3 coding DNA: TGCAGTGCCCCAGAGCATGGGGGGGCTTGGATCGATGAGCAGTTCTTC.

This clonotype was observed many times. J is TRBJ2-6 and V is TRBV4-1, with a possible D match to TRBD2 (6 bases). Trimming took off 1 base at V and 3 bases at J, with 16 bases between the two ends. Germline assignment: CDR1 MGHRA and CDR2 YSYEKL. This CDR3 comprises 18 residues. CDR3 region: CASSQARTGAGGANVLTF. For the CDR3, the DNA is TGCGCCAGCAGCCAAGCTCGGACGGGAGCTGGTGGGGCCAACGTCCTGACTTTC.

The CDR3 coding sequence is TGTGCCAGCAGCTTTGGGCGAGCGGGAGTCGGGAACGAGCAGTACTTC. This sequence encodes CASSFGRAGVGNEQYF. The chain combines TRBV5-6 with TRBJ2-4, with 8 bases fitting TRBD2. The DNA matches TRBJ2-7 better at its end, which makes the J call doubtful. In germline, CDR1 is SGHDT, CDR2 YYEEEE. The CDR3 extends over 16 amino acids.

The chain recombines TRBV20-1 with TRBJ1-4; 8 positions match TRBD1. CDR3 length equals 16 residues. CDR1 and CDR2 from the germline V gene are DFQATT and SNEGSKA (reference sequence). Trimming removed 4 bases from V and 0 bases from J; junction bases left unmatched: 7. CDR3 in amino acids: CSATDRGQPTNEKLFF. The CDR3 DNA is TGCAGTGCTACCGACAGGGGACAACCAACTAATGAAAAACTGTTTTTT.

The V call is TRBV15, the J call TRBJ2-1; 7 nucleotides agree with TRBD1. CDR3 size: 15 residues. Germline values: CDR1 LNHNV, CDR2 YYDKDF (reference sequence). The J segment lost 10 bases and the V segment lost 4 bases, leaving 13 bases of the junction unmatched. CDR3 sequence: CATSMGTAITYEQFF. CDR3 nucleotide sequence: TGTGCCACCAGCATGGGGACAGCCATCACCTACGAGCAGTTCTTC.